This TCR beta chain was sequenced for a study of T-cell memory formation after mild COVID-19. Trimming removed 1 base from V and 4 bases from J; junction bases left unmatched: 16. The CDR3 loop spans 20 amino acids. CDR1 is SGHTA and CDR2 is FQGTGA in the germline V gene. Study outcomes and limitations: The study found balanced CD4/CD8 in clones contracting day 15 to 85 and a CD4+ lean in later expanders.

This clonotype came up a few times. Antigen specificity is unknown. TCRdb used MiXCR to reprocess the 5' RACE reads, holding one entry per CDR3 protein. The sample has 580,000 or so distinct CDR3 sequences; approximately 15% are singletons. The rearrangement joins TRBV7-3 to TRBJ2-1; 10 nucleotides match TRBD2. The sample was PBMCs or a T cell subset sorted from them (not recorded which). This receptor was identified in an adult woman who had mild COVID-19 (a few samples of this study predate the infection). Cell type and time point are not known. The CDR3 region has the DNA TGTGCCAGCAGCTTAAAAGTATTGGCTAGCGGGAGTCGTTCGTACAATGAGCAGTTCTTC. It is translated as CASSLKVLASGSRSYNEQFF. Variable domain in full (rest from reference TRBV7-3 and TRBJ2-1): GAGVSQTPSNKVTEKGKYVELRCDPISGHTALYWYRQSLGQGPEFLIYFQGTGAADDSGLPNDRFFAVRPEGSVSTLKIQRTERGDSAVYLCASSLKVLASGSRSYNEQFFGPGTRLTVL.